This T cell receptor (beta chain) was recovered during a study of blood T cell repertoires in COVID-19. As for the study in general: Specimens from acute and convalescent COVID-19 originated in the United States, Italy and Spain. The analysed material was cDNA or gDNA that came from T cells, B-cell-depleted T cells, or PBMCs.

Trimming cost V 1 base and J 0 bases; bases outside gene matches: 3. Germline values: CDR1 MNHNS, CDR2 SASEGT. The CDR3 contains 16 residues. In the source study's methods: Amplifying reference gene primers gave estimates of nucleated cell counts. The protocol was immunoSEQ multiplex PCR, while the TCRdb copy is restricted to in-frame clones and leaves out a portion. From that table come the V and J calls and clone size; the DNA was used to work out D and trimming. The table has under 150,000 clones, approximately 88% seen once. The chain carries TRBV6-1 and TRBJ1-3; the match to TRBD1 covers 7 bases. Sequenced input: peripheral blood. The sequence derives from a woman of 80 years or more with acute or convalescent COVID-19. In DNA form, the CDR3 reads TGTGCCAGCAGTGAAGGACAGGGATTCTCTGGAAACACCATATATTTT. It yields the protein CASSEGQGFSGNTIYF.